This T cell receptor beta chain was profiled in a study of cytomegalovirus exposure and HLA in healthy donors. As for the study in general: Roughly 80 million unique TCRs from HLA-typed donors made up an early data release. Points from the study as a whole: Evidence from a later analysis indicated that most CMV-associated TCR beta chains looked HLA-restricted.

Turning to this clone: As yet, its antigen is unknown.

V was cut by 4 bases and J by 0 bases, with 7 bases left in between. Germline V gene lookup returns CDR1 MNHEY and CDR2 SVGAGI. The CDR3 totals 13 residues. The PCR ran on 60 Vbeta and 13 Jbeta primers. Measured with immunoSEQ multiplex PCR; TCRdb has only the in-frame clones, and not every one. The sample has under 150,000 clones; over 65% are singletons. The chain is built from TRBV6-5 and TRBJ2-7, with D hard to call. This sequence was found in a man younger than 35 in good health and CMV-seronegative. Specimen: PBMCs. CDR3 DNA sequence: TGTGCCAGCAGTTTAACCAGCTCCTACGAGCAGTACTTC. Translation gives CASSLTSSYEQYF.